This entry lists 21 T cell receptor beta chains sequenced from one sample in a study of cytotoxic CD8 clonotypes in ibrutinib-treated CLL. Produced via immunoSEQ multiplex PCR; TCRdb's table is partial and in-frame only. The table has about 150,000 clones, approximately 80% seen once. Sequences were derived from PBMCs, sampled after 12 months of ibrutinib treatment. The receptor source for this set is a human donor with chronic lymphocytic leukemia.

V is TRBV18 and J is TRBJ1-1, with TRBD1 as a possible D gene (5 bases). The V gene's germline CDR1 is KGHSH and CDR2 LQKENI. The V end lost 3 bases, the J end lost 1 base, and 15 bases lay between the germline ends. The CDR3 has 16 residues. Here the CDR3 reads CASSPWAGLRNTEAFF. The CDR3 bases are TGTGCCAGCTCACCTTGGGCAGGGCTGAGGAACACTGAAGCTTTCTTT.

The CDR3 DNA is TGTGCCAGCAGCCCCACGGGGACAGGGGGTGGCTACACCTTC. Translation: CASSPTGTGGGYTF. The V and J genes are TRBV11-2 and TRBJ1-2; the match to TRBD1 covers 11 bases. V trimming: 5 bases; J trimming: 7 bases; junction bases outside the gene matches: 6. Germline lookup yields CDR1 SGHAT and CDR2 FQNNGV. The CDR3 loop spans 14 amino acids.

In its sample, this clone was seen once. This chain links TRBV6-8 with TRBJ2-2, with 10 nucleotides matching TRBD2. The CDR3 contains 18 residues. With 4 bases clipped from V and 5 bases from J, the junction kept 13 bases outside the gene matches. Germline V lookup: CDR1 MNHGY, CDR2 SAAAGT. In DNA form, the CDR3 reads TGTGCCAGCAGTTCATACCCCCCTAGCGGGAGACGAACCGGGGAGCTGTTTTTT. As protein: CASSSYPPSGRRTGELFF.

This CDR3 reads CASSSSATNTGELFF. The CDR3 nucleotides read TGCGCCAGCAGCTCCTCAGCGACGAACACCGGGGAGCTGTTTTTT. V usage is TRBV5-1 and J usage is TRBJ2-2; no clear D gene. Germline-derived CDR1 and CDR2 are SGHRS and YFSETQ. The CDR3 consists of 15 residues. Between the trimmed V and J ends, which lost 3 bases and 0 bases, there was a span of 9 bases.

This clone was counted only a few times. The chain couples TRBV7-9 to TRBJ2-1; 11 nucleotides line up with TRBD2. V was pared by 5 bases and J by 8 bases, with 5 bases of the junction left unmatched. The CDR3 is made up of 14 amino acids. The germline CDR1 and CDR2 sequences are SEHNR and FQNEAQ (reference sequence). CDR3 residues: CASSLIAGGDEQFF. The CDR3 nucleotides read TGTGCCAGCAGCCTCATAGCGGGAGGGGATGAGCAGTTCTTC. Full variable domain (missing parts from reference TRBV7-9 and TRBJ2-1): DTGVSQNPRHKITKRGQNVTFRCDPISEHNRLYWYRQTLGQGPEFLTYFQNEAQLEKSRLLSDRFSAERPKGSFSTLEIQRTEQGDSAMYLCASSLIAGGDEQFFGPGTRLTVL.

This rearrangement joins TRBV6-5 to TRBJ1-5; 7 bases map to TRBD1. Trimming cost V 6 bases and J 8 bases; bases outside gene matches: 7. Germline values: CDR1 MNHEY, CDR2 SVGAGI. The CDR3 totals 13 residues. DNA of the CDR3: TGTGCCAGCAGGATGGACAGGCTGGAGCCCCAGCATTTT. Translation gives CASRMDRLEPQHF.

This CDR3 reads CASSSRTSGTVGELFF. The CDR3 DNA follows: TGTGCCAGCAGCTCAAGGACTAGCGGGACGGTCGGGGAGCTGTTTTTT. V gene TRBV5-4 combines with J gene TRBJ2-2; 12 bases agree with TRBD2. Looked up from germline, CDR1 is SGHNT and CDR2 is YYREEE (reference sequence). With V trimmed by 3 bases and J by 7 bases, 7 bases remained unmatched. CDR3 length equals 16 residues.

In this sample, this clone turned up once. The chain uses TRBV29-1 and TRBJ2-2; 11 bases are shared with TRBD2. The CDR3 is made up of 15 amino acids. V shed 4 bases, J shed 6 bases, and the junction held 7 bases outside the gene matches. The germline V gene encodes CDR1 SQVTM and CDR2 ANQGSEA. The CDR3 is CSVGLLAGDSGELFF. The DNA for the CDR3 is TGCAGCGTTGGGTTACTAGCGGGAGACTCCGGGGAGCTGTTTTTT.

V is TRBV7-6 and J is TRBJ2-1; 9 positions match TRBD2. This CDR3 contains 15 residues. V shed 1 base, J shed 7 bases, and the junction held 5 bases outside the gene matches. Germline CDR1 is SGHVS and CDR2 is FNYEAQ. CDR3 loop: CASSLGLAGWNEQFF. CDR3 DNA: TGTGCCAGCAGCTTAGGGCTAGCGGGGTGGAATGAGCAGTTCTTC.

DNA of the CDR3: TGTGCCAGCAGCTTACTTCAGGGGTTGAACACTGAAGCTTTCTTT. Amino acid sequence: CASSLLQGLNTEAFF. This sequence joins TRBV7-9 and TRBJ1-1, with a possible D match to TRBD1 (6 bases). CDR1 and CDR2 from the germline V gene are SEHNR and FQNEAQ (reference sequence). This CDR3 region has 15 residues. Deletions cut 2 bases from V and 0 bases from J, with 10 bases between.

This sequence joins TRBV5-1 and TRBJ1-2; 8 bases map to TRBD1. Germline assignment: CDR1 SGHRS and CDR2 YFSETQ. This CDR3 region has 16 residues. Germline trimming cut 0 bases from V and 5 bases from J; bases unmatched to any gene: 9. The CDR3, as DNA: TGCGCCAGCAGCTTGGGGGACAGGACATTGATTTATGGCTACACCTTC. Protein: CASSLGDRTLIYGYTF. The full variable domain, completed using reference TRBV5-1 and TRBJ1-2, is KAGVTQTPRYLIKTRGQQVTLSCSPISGHRSVSWYQQTPGQGLQFLFEYFSETQRNKGNFPGRFSGRQFSNSRSEMNVSTLELGDSALYLCASSLGDRTLIYGYTFGSGTRLTVV.

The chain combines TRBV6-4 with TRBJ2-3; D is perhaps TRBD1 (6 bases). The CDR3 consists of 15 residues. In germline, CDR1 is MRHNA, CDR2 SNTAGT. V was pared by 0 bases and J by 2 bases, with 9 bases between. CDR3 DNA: TGTGCCAGCAGTGACTCGCAGGGGCACACAGATACGCAGTATTTT. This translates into CASSDSQGHTDTQYF.

The DNA for the CDR3 is TGTGCCAGCAGCCAAGTTGGAGAGACCCAGTACTTC. Translated: CASSQVGETQYF. The rearrangement links TRBV14 to TRBJ2-5; D is undetermined. Germline loops: CDR1 SGHDN, CDR2 FVKESK. Trimming stripped 1 base from V and 4 bases from J, with 4 bases between. This CDR3 spans 12 amino acids. Looking up the rest from reference TRBV14 and TRBJ2-5 gives the full variable domain: EAGVTQFPSHSVIEKGQTVTLRCDPISGHDNLYWYRRVMGKEIKFLLHFVKESKQDESGMPNNRFLAERTGGTYSTLKVQPAELEDSGVYFCASSQVGETQYFGPGTRLLVL.

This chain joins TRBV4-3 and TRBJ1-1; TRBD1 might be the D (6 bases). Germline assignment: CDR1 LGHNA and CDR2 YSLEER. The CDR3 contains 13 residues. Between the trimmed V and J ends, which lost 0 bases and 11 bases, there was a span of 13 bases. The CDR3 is CASSQDEDSYAFF. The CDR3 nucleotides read TGCGCCAGCAGCCAAGACGAGGACAGTTACGCTTTCTTT.

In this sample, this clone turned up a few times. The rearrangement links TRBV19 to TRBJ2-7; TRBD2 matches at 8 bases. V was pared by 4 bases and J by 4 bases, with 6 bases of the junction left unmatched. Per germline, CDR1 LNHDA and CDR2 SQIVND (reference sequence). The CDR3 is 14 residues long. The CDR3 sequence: CASSKPGLEYEQYF. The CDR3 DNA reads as TGTGCCAGTAGTAAACCGGGACTAGAGTACGAGCAGTACTTC.

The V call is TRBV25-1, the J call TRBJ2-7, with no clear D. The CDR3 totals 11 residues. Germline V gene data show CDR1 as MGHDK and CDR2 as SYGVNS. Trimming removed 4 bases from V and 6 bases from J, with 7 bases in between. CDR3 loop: CASSGHSEQYF. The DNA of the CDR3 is TGTGCCAGCAGTGGTCATAGCGAGCAGTACTTC.

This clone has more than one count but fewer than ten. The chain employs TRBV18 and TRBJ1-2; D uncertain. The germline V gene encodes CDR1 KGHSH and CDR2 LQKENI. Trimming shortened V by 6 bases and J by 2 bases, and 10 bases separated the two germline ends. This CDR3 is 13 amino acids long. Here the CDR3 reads CASSYEQNYGYTF. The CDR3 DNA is TGTGCCAGCTCCTACGAACAGAACTATGGCTACACCTTC.

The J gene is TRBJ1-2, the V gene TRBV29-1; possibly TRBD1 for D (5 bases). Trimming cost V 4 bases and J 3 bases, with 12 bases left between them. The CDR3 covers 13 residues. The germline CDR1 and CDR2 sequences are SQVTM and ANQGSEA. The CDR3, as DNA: TGCAGCGTTGCGGCAGGGATGGACTATGGCTACACCTTC. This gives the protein CSVAAGMDYGYTF.

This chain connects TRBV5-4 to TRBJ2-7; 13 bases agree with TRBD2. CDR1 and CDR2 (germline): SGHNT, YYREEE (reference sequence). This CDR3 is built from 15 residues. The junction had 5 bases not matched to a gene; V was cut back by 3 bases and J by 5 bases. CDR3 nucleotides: TGTGCCAGCAGCTCCCGACTAGCGGGAGGCCACGAGCAGTACTTC. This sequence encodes CASSSRLAGGHEQYF.

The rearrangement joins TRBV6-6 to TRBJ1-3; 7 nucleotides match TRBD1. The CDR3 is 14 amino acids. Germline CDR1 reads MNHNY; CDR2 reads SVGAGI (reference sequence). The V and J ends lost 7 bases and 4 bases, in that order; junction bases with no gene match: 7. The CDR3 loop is CASKGQFDGNTIYF. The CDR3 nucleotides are TGTGCCAGCAAGGGACAGTTCGACGGAAACACCATATATTTT.

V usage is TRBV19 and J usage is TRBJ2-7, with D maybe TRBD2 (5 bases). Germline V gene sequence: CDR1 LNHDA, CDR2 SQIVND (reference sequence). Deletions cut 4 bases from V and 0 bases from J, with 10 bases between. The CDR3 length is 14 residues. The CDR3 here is CASSTSRDSYEQYF. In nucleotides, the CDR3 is TGTGCCAGTAGTACTAGCAGAGACTCCTACGAGCAGTACTTC.